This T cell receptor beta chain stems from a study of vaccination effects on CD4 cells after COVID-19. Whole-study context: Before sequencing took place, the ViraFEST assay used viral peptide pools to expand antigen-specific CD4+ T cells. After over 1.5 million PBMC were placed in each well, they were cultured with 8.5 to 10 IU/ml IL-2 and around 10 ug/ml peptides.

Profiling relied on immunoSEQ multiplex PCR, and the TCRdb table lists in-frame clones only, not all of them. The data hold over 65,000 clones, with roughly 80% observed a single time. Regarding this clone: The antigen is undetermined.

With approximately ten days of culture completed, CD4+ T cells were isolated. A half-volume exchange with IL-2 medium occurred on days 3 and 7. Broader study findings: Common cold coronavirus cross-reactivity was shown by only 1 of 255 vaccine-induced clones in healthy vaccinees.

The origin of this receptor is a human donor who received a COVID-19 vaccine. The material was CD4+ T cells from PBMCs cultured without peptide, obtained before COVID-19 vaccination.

The CDR3 is CASSQVVAGTNGELFF. The CDR3 DNA is TGTGCCAGCAGCCAAGTGGTCGCAGGGACGAACGGGGAGCTGTTTTTT. The J gene is TRBJ2-2, the V gene TRBV4-2; D might be TRBD1 or TRBD2, each matching 5 bases. Looked up from germline, CDR1 is LGHNA and CDR2 is YNFKEQ. This CDR3 region has 16 residues. Trimming removed 1 base at V and 7 bases at J, with 16 bases between.